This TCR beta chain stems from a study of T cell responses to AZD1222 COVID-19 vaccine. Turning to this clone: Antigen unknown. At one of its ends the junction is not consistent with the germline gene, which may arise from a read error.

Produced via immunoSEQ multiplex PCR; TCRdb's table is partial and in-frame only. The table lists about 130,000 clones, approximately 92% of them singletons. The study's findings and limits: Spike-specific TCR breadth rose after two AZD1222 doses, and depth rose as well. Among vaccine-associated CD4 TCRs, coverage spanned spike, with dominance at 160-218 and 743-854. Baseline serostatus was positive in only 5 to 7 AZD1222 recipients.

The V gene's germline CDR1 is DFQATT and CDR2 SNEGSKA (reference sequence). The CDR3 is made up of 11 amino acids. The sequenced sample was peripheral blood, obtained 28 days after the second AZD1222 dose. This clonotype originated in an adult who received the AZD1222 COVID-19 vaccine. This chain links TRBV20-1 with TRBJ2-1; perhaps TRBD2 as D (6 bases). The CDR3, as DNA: TGCAGTGCTAGGGGCGGGGCCTTACCACTCTTC. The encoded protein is CSARGGALPLF.